The 25 T cell receptor beta chains given below trace back to one sample, sequenced in a study of blood T cell repertoires in COVID-19. Here immunoSEQ multiplex PCR was the method, and the copy in TCRdb shows in-frame clones only, minus some. The table has approximately 78,000 clones, approximately 90% seen once. Sequenced sample: peripheral blood. The receptors here all came from a man between 45 and 60 years old with COVID-19, enrolled during active disease.

V is TRBV7-3 and J is TRBJ2-2, with TRBD1 as a possible D gene (5 bases). The length of the CDR3 is 14 residues. Trimming took 6 bases from V and 1 from J, leaving 9 bases between them. Germline V gene sequence: CDR1 SGHTA, CDR2 FQGTGA. The CDR3, as DNA: TGTGCCAGCAGACAGGCGGAGAACACCGGGGAGCTGTTTTTT. It translates to CASRQAENTGELFF.

The chain has TRBV20-1 and TRBJ2-7; tentative D call: TRBD1 (5 bases). The CDR3 has 11 residues. CDR1 and CDR2 from the germline V gene are DFQATT and SNEGSKA (reference sequence). V shed 1 base and J shed 4 bases, with 5 bases lying between them. Here the CDR3 reads CSARAGYEQYV. The CDR3 DNA sequence: TGCAGTGCTAGAGCAGGGTACGAGCAGTACGTC.

This CDR3 is CASSLVREQFF. The CDR3 nucleotides are TGTGCCAGCAGCTTAGTCCGTGAGCAGTTCTTC. The chain uses TRBV7-2 and TRBJ2-1; D remains ambiguous. The CDR3 is 11 residues long. V lost 1 base and J 9 bases, leaving 4 bases between the germline ends. The V gene's germline CDR1 is SGHTA and CDR2 FQGNSA.

The J gene is TRBJ2-7, the V gene TRBV12-2; the D call TRBD2 from the table was never checked on the DNA. TRBV12-2 is classified as a pseudogene. The CDR3 spans 19 residues. CDR3 DNA: TGTGCAAGTCGCTTTCGACCCCACTCCAAGGGGACTAGCGGCTACGAGCAGTACTTC. It yields the protein CASRFRPHSKGTSGYEQYF.

The chain is built from TRBV5-1 and TRBJ2-7; 8 nucleotides align to TRBD1. CDR3 length: 16 amino acids. CDR1 SGHRS and CDR2 YFSETQ come from the germline V gene. Trimming took 0 bases from V and 6 from J; bases not matched to a gene: 11. The CDR3 spells CASSLVLRKQGGEQYF. The CDR3 nucleotides read TGCGCCAGCAGCTTGGTTCTTAGGAAACAGGGGGGCGAGCAGTACTTC. Full variable domain (outside the CDR3, taken from reference TRBV5-1 and TRBJ2-7): KAGVTQTPRYLIKTRGQQVTLSCSPISGHRSVSWYQQTPGQGLQFLFEYFSETQRNKGNFPGRFSGRQFSNSRSEMNVSTLELGDSALYLCASSLVLRKQGGEQYFGPGTRLTVT.

The chain links TRBV4-1 to TRBJ1-1; D possibly corresponds to TRBD1 (6 bases). Trimming left V 5 bases short and J 3 bases short, with 13 bases between. Germline CDR1 reads MGHRA; CDR2 reads YSYEKL. This CDR3 has 14 residues. The CDR3 nucleotides read TGCGCCAGCAGCTTAAGACAGGATTACACTGAAGCTTTCTTT. The encoded protein is CASSLRQDYTEAFF.

The CDR3 protein is CARTLATGGYEQYF. In DNA, the CDR3 is TGTGCCCGGACACTAGCTACAGGGGGTTACGAGCAGTACTTC. J is TRBJ2-7 and V is TRBV2, with TRBD1 matching 8 bases. The germline gives CDR1 SNHLY, CDR2 FYNNEI. The V gene end was trimmed by 11 bases and the J gene end by 4 bases; junction bases not matched to a gene: 13. The CDR3 is 14 residues long.

The CDR3 here is CASSPPGTYEQYF. The CDR3 nucleotides read TGTGCCAGCTCACCACCCGGTACCTACGAGCAGTACTTC. The chain employs TRBV18 and TRBJ2-7; no clear D. Trimming left V 0 bases short and J 2 bases short, with 5 bases between. CDR3 length equals 13 residues. CDR1 KGHSH and CDR2 LQKENI come from the germline V gene.

V and J are TRBV5-4 and TRBJ2-2, with 8 bases matching TRBD1. The V and J ends lost 7 bases and 5 bases, in that order; junction bases with no gene match: 13. CDR3 length: 16 amino acids. Germline V gene sequence: CDR1 SGHNT, CDR2 YYREEE (reference sequence). The CDR3 protein is CASRKKGTGETGELFF. The CDR3 region has the DNA TGTGCCAGCCGCAAAAAAGGGACAGGCGAGACCGGGGAGCTGTTTTTT.

J is TRBJ2-6 and V is TRBV30, with unresolved D. Germline values: CDR1 GTSNPN, CDR2 SVGIG (reference sequence). The CDR3 extends over 13 amino acids. The ends were cut back, 2 bases at V and 10 bases at J, with 12 bases in the middle. The DNA of the CDR3 is TGTGCCTGGAGTTTGGGCCCCACTAACGTCCTGACTTTC. Translation: CAWSLGPTNVLTF.

J is TRBJ2-7 and V is TRBV6-6; 8 nucleotides line up with TRBD1. The junction had 6 bases not matched to a gene; V was cut back by 2 bases and J by 6 bases. The CDR3 length is 14 residues. CDR1 is MNHNY, CDR2 SVGAGI, per germline (reference sequence). CDR3 DNA: TGTGCCAGCAGTTACGGGGGACAGGAGTCCGAGCAGTACGTC. This translates into CASSYGGQESEQYV.

The rearrangement links TRBV15 to TRBJ1-1; no definite D call. CDR1 and CDR2 (germline): LNHNV, YYDKDF (reference sequence). The CDR3 extends over 13 amino acids. The V and J ends lost 1 base and 6 bases respectively, with 9 bases between them. CDR3 in amino acids: CATSRARVSEAFF. The CDR3 bases are TGTGCCACCAGCAGAGCACGGGTTTCTGAAGCTTTCTTT.

The chain uses TRBV7-9 and TRBJ2-2; 7 nucleotides match TRBD2. With 3 bases clipped from V and 5 bases from J, the junction kept 0 bases outside the gene matches. This CDR3 is built from 13 residues. Germline V gene sequence: CDR1 SEHNR, CDR2 FQNEAQ (reference sequence). CDR3 amino acids: CASSLRETGELFF. The DNA for the CDR3 is TGTGCCAGCAGCTTGCGGGAGACCGGGGAGCTGTTTTTT.

The gene calls are TRBV5-1 and TRBJ1-3; D might be TRBD1 (5 bases). This CDR3 is built from 14 residues. Germline V gives CDR1 SGHRS, CDR2 YFSETQ. V was shortened by 0 bases and J by 3 bases, with 7 bases between the two germline ends. CDR3 bases: TGCGCCAGCAGCTTGGAAGGGGTTGGAAACACCATATATTTT. It encodes CASSLEGVGNTIYF.

The V and J genes are TRBV5-6 and TRBJ1-5; D gene uncertain. CDR1 and CDR2 (germline): SGHDT, YYEEEE. The CDR3 is made up of 14 amino acids. The germline V and J ends were trimmed by 0 bases and 2 bases, with 6 bases remaining between them. The CDR3 DNA sequence: TGTGCCAGCAGCTTGGGGGCTGGCAATCAGCCCCAGCATTTT. Translation gives CASSLGAGNQPQHF.

V is TRBV7-6 and J is TRBJ2-2; D remains ambiguous. The CDR3 runs to 14 residues. Trimming left V 1 base short and J 6 bases short, with 9 bases between. Germline assignment: CDR1 SGHVS and CDR2 FNYEAQ. The CDR3 reads CASSLGRSSGELFF. Written as DNA, the CDR3 is TGTGCCAGCAGCTTAGGCCGAAGCTCCGGGGAGCTGTTTTTT.

CDR3 nucleotide sequence: TGTGCCAGCAGTTACTCGTCACAGCCAGAAAAACTGTTTTTT. This gives the protein CASSYSSQPEKLFF. The genes are TRBV6-5 and TRBJ1-4; D remains unclear. This CDR3 has 14 residues. Germline CDR1 is MNHEY and CDR2 is SVGAGI. V was clipped by 0 bases and J by 8 bases, with 10 bases between them.

As concerns this clone: An end of the junction does not agree with germline; a read error may underlie this. Other DNA sequences of this sample code for an identical CDR3. V is TRBV30 and J is TRBJ2-2, with D possibly TRBD2 on 5 matching bases. Per germline, CDR1 GTSNPN and CDR2 SVGIG (reference sequence). The CDR3 has 14 residues. The CDR3 DNA is TGTGCCTGGAGTGTAACGGTTTTCACCGGGGAACTGTTTTTT. Its translation is CAWSVTVFTGELFF.

This chain uses TRBV21-1 with TRBJ2-7; TRBD2 reflects the table's D call only, with no check against the DNA. TRBV21-1 is flagged as a pseudogene. The CDR3 contains 14 residues. The CDR3 nucleotides read TGTGCCAGCATGACTAGCGGGCCACCCTACGAGCAGTACGTC. Its protein product is CASMTSGPPYEQYV.

The V call is TRBV6-5, the J call TRBJ1-2; a weak D match, TRBD1 (5 bases). The germline V gene encodes CDR1 MNHEY and CDR2 SVGAGI. Between the trimmed V and J ends, which lost 5 bases and 4 bases, there was a span of 11 bases. The CDR3 is made up of 13 amino acids. The CDR3 coding sequence is TGTGCCAGCAGTCACCGGACATTCTATGGCTACACCTTC. Its protein product is CASSHRTFYGYTF.

The J gene is TRBJ2-5, the V gene TRBV5-6, with no clear D. The germline CDR1 and CDR2 sequences are SGHDT and YYEEEE. V was trimmed by 0 bases and J by 2 bases, leaving 11 bases between them. The length of the CDR3 is 15 residues. The CDR3 loop is CASSLGRSFQETQYF. The DNA for the CDR3 is TGTGCCAGCAGCTTGGGACGGAGCTTTCAAGAGACCCAGTACTTC.

The table lists this clone with a few counts. The chain couples TRBV5-1 to TRBJ2-2, with TRBD2 identical over 8 bases. The V and J ends lost 0 bases and 1 base, in that order; junction bases with no gene match: 5. The CDR3 is 17 amino acids. Germline CDR1 is SGHRS and CDR2 is YFSETQ. CDR3 DNA: TGCGCCAGCAGCTTGGCATCGGCGGGAGGGAACACCGGGGAGCTGTTTTTT. It translates to CASSLASAGGNTGELFF. The full variable domain, rest sourced from reference TRBV5-1 and TRBJ2-2, is KAGVTQTPRYLIKTRGQQVTLSCSPISGHRSVSWYQQTPGQGLQFLFEYFSETQRNKGNFPGRFSGRQFSNSRSEMNVSTLELGDSALYLCASSLASAGGNTGELFFGEGSRLTVL.

This chain links TRBV7-8 with TRBJ1-1; tentative D call: TRBD1 (6 bases). This CDR3 spans 14 amino acids. Looked up from germline, CDR1 is SGHVS and CDR2 is FQNEAQ. The V gene lost 2 bases and the J gene lost 7 bases, with 14 bases spanning the gap. CDR3 bases: TGTGCCAGCAGCTTATCCCCAGGGGCATATGAAGCTTTCTTT. It codes for CASSLSPGAYEAFF. Full variable domain (missing parts from reference TRBV7-8 and TRBJ1-1): GAGVSQSPRYKVAKRGQDVALRCDPISGHVSLFWYQQALGQGPEFLTYFQNEAQLDKSGLPSDRFFAERPEGSVSTLKIQRTQQEDSAVYLCASSLSPGAYEAFFGQGTRLTVV.

The chain employs TRBV6-2 or TRBV6-3 and TRBJ1-5, with 7 bases aligning to TRBD1. J gave up 7 bases and V 2 bases, and 11 bases lay outside the gene matches. The CDR3 contains 16 residues. Looked up from germline, CDR1 is MNHEY and CDR2 is SVGEGT. The CDR3 here is CASSYALWQGDQPQHF. Written as DNA, the CDR3 is TGTGCCAGCAGTTACGCTCTCTGGCAGGGGGACCAGCCCCAGCATTTT.

This clone appeared a single time. This chain connects TRBV29-1 to TRBJ2-1, with 14 bases lining up with TRBD2. CDR3 length: 14 residues. With V trimmed by 6 bases and J by 10 bases, 8 bases remained unmatched. Germline V gene data show CDR1 as SQVTM and CDR2 as ANQGSEA. DNA of the CDR3: TGCAGCGTGGACTCGGGACTAGCGGGAGACGAGCAGTTCTTC. It specifies CSVDSGLAGDEQFF.